These 30 T cell receptor beta chains came from one sample sequenced in a study of T-cell memory formation after mild COVID-19. TCRdb processed the 5' RACE reads anew with MiXCR; each CDR3 protein has one entry. The sample contains around 150,000 distinct CDR3 sequences, about 14% of which appear only once. The sequencing sample was made of PBMCs or a T cell subset sorted from them (not recorded which). All receptors derive from an adult woman who had mild COVID-19 (a few samples of this study predate the infection). Cell type and time point are not known.

This clonotype was detected a few times. The chain uses TRBV5-1 and TRBJ2-7, with unresolved D. Germline values: CDR1 SGHRS, CDR2 YFSETQ. V lost 3 bases to trimming and J lost 1 base, with 8 bases between them. This CDR3 has 13 residues. CDR3 in amino acids: CASSYDMSYEQYF. The DNA for the CDR3 is TGCGCCAGCAGCTATGACATGTCCTACGAGCAGTACTTC.

The CDR3 nucleotides read TGTGCCAGCAGTTTAGCTGCCCAGCGGGGCACCGGGGAGCTGTTTTTT. This gives the protein CASSLAAQRGTGELFF. The rearrangement joins TRBV12-3 or TRBV12-4 to TRBJ2-2, with 7 bases lining up with TRBD2. The CDR3 is made up of 16 amino acids. V dropped 0 bases and J dropped 4; count of bases not matched to a gene: 5.

Here the CDR3 DNA reads TGCGCCAGCAGGGCAGGGGGCTACAACACTGAAGCTTTCTTT. It yields the protein CASRAGGYNTEAFF. The chain joins TRBV5-1 to TRBJ1-1; TRBD1 matches 8 bases. The V gene's germline CDR1 is SGHRS and CDR2 YFSETQ. The length of the CDR3 is 14 residues. The V segment lost 5 bases and the J segment 2 bases; nucleotides outside the gene matches: 5.

Ten or more counts support this clonotype. The chain uses TRBV2 and TRBJ1-6, with D possibly TRBD1 on 6 matching bases. Germline-derived CDR1 and CDR2 are SNHLY and FYNNEI. V gave up 6 bases and J gave up 1 base, with 10 bases separating them. The CDR3 is made up of 15 amino acids. The CDR3 region is CASRMGASYNSPLHF. CDR3 bases: TGTGCCAGCAGGATGGGGGCATCCTATAATTCACCCCTCCACTTT.

This clonotype was counted only a few times. The chain recombines TRBV12-3 or TRBV12-4 with TRBJ2-3; D not certain. The CDR3 length is 14 residues. V lost 8 bases to trimming and J lost 0 bases, with 12 bases between them. CDR3 in DNA: TGTGCCAGCGGAATGACGGCTAGCACAGATACGCAGTATTTT. Translation: CASGMTASTDTQYF.

The V call is TRBV12-3 or TRBV12-4, the J call TRBJ2-2; maybe TRBD2 (6 bases). The CDR3 loop spans 17 amino acids. Trimming shortened V by 4 bases and J by 3 bases, and 18 bases separated the two germline ends. The CDR3 DNA sequence: TGTGCCAGCAGTTCCCTCCCGGAGGGGCAGTACACCGGGGAGCTGTTTTTT. Translating gives CASSSLPEGQYTGELFF.

This clonotype was counted only a few times. J is TRBJ2-5 and V is TRBV5-6, with 9 nucleotides matching TRBD1. The CDR3 has 15 amino acids. V trimming: 3 bases; J trimming: 4 bases; junction bases outside the gene matches: 7. Germline assignment: CDR1 SGHDT and CDR2 YYEEEE. The CDR3 coding sequence is TGTGCCAGCAGCTGGCCGGGACAGGGTAGAGAGACCCAGTACTTC. This translates into CASSWPGQGRETQYF.

CDR3 sequence (DNA): TGTGCCAGCAGCCCAGTGATGGACAGGGCCTACGAGCAGTACTTC. Encoded protein: CASSPVMDRAYEQYF. The chain is built from TRBV5-6 and TRBJ2-7; 8 nucleotides agree with TRBD1. CDR3 length equals 15 residues. J was trimmed by 2 bases and V by 4 bases; bases with no gene match: 8. Looked up from germline, CDR1 is SGHDT and CDR2 is YYEEEE. Variable domain in full (rest from reference TRBV5-6 and TRBJ2-7): DAGVTQSPTHLIKTRGQQVTLRCSPKSGHDTVSWYQQALGQGPQFIFQYYEEEERQRGNFPDRFSGHQFPNYSSELNVNALLLGDSALYLCASSPVMDRAYEQYFGPGTRLTVT.

V usage is TRBV27 and J usage is TRBJ2-1, with D perhaps TRBD1 (5 bases). The CDR3 length is 13 residues. Trimming took off 1 base at V and 8 bases at J, with 9 bases between the two ends. Germline CDR1 MNHEY, CDR2 SMNVEV (reference sequence). The CDR3 protein is CASSLWQGDEQFF. CDR3 DNA sequence: TGTGCCAGCAGTTTATGGCAGGGCGATGAGCAGTTCTTC.

A few counts support this clonotype. The chain combines TRBV12-3 or TRBV12-4 with TRBJ2-3; TRBD1 or TRBD2 may be the D gene (5 bases each). This CDR3 comprises 17 residues. Trimming removed 6 bases at V and 3 bases at J, with 22 bases between. The CDR3 nucleotides read TGTGCCAGCAGCGCCATCCATGGGACCGGGATGACAGATACGCAGTATTTT. Amino acid sequence: CASSAIHGTGMTDTQYF.

This rearrangement joins TRBV7-9 to TRBJ1-1; TRBD1 agrees at 8 bases. Germline V lookup: CDR1 SEHNR, CDR2 FQNEAQ (reference sequence). CDR3 length equals 14 residues. J was trimmed by 4 bases and V by 5 bases; bases with no gene match: 6. Here the CDR3 DNA reads TGTGCCAGCAGCCAGGGGGCGGGGAGCACTGAAGCTTTCTTT. This translates into CASSQGAGSTEAFF.

CDR3 nucleotide sequence: TGCGCCAGCGCACATCTTCAAAGACGAGGCAGAAAAAGCTCACCCCTCCACTTT. It is translated as CASAHLQRRGRKSSPLHF. The chain carries TRBV23-1 and TRBJ1-6; D is undetermined. TRBV23-1 is labeled an ORF, and its function is uncertain. The V end lost 8 bases, the J end lost 10 bases, and 30 bases lay between the germline ends. CDR3 length equals 18 residues.

At least ten counts were recorded for this clonotype. This chain joins TRBV4-3 and TRBJ2-3, with D hard to call. The CDR3 loop spans 14 amino acids. Germline V lookup: CDR1 LGHNA, CDR2 YSLEER. The ends were cut back, 0 bases at V and 2 bases at J, with 6 bases in the middle. The DNA for the CDR3 is TGCGCCAGCAGCCAAGATCCCGACACAGATACGCAGTATTTT. This translates into CASSQDPDTDTQYF.

There are a few counts of this clonotype. V gene TRBV9 combines with J gene TRBJ2-5; D gene unclear. This CDR3 spans 14 amino acids. Germline-derived CDR1 and CDR2 are SGDLS and YYNGEE. V lost 0 bases and J lost 2, with 8 bases in between. The CDR3 region has the DNA TGTGCCAGCAGCGTAGCTAACAGTCAAGAGACCCAGTACTTC. It translates to CASSVANSQETQYF.

V and J are TRBV7-2 and TRBJ1-4; a possible D gene is TRBD1 (5 bases). The CDR3 consists of 15 residues. The germline V gene has CDR1 SGHTA and CDR2 FQGNSA. The V end lost 5 bases, the J end lost 0 bases, and 10 bases lay between the germline ends. Written as DNA, the CDR3 is TGTGCCAGCAGCCCAGGGACCGCAACTAATGAAAAACTGTTTTTT. This codes for CASSPGTATNEKLFF. The entire variable domain, with the rest obtained from reference TRBV7-2 and TRBJ1-4, is as follows: GAGVSQSPSNKVTEKGKDVELRCDPISGHTALYWYRQSLGQGLEFLIYFQGNSAPDKSGLPSDRFSAERTGGSVSTLTIQRTQQEDSAVYLCASSPGTATNEKLFFGSGTQLSVL.

This clonotype turned up a few times. V usage is TRBV14 and J usage is TRBJ2-3, with no clear D. Trimming removed 5 bases from V and 5 bases from J, with 14 bases in between. Germline V gives CDR1 SGHDN, CDR2 FVKESK. The CDR3 is 14 residues long. The CDR3 spells CASSLTTRKDTQYF. CDR3 in DNA: TGTGCCAGCAGCTTGACCACCCGAAAAGATACGCAGTATTTT.

In its sample, this clonotype was seen a few times. This sequence joins TRBV27 and TRBJ2-3; 8 bases line up with TRBD2. CDR3 length: 14 residues. Trimming removed 6 bases from V and 4 bases from J; junction bases left unmatched: 6. Germline V gene data show CDR1 as MNHEY and CDR2 as SMNVEV (reference sequence). The CDR3 here is CASSRGGVADTQYF. DNA for the CDR3: TGTGCCAGCAGCCGGGGGGGAGTGGCAGATACGCAGTATTTT.

In its sample, this clonotype was seen a few times. The chain combines TRBV9 with TRBJ2-3, with 9 bases that match TRBD2. In germline, CDR1 is SGDLS, CDR2 YYNGEE. V was pared by 5 bases and J by 3 bases, with 7 bases of the junction left unmatched. The CDR3 spans 15 residues. This CDR3 reads CASSTAGGRTDTQYF. CDR3 sequence (DNA): TGTGCCAGCAGTACGGCGGGGGGGCGAACAGATACGCAGTATTTT.

The chain employs TRBV29-1 and TRBJ2-7; a possible D gene is TRBD1 (5 bases). Germline V CDR1 and CDR2: SQVTM, ANQGSEA. The V end lost 1 base, the J end lost 3 bases, and 7 bases lay between the germline ends. The CDR3 is made up of 12 amino acids. The CDR3 spells CSVEGTYYEQYF. The CDR3 bases are TGCAGCGTTGAAGGGACATACTACGAGCAGTACTTC.

The chain couples TRBV19 to TRBJ2-7, with D tentatively TRBD1 (5 bases). Germline loops: CDR1 LNHDA, CDR2 SQIVND (reference sequence). This CDR3 comprises 13 residues. Between the trimmed V and J ends, which lost 5 bases and 3 bases, there was a span of 11 bases. The CDR3 sequence: CASSPGHLYEQYF. CDR3 DNA: TGTGCCAGTAGTCCTGGACACCTCTACGAGCAGTACTTC.

The chain combines TRBV27 with TRBJ2-7; 9 nucleotides agree with TRBD2. The germline V gene has CDR1 MNHEY and CDR2 SMNVEV (reference sequence). The V gene end was trimmed by 5 bases and the J gene end by 2 bases; junction bases not matched to a gene: 10. This CDR3 has 16 amino acids. In DNA form, the CDR3 reads TGTGCCAGCAGTCGGCTAGCGGGGCCCGCTACCTACGAGCAGTACTTC. Translated: CASSRLAGPATYEQYF.

This clonotype was recorded a few times. The rearrangement links TRBV7-3 to TRBJ2-1; possible D gene TRBD2, 5 bases. The CDR3 runs to 14 residues. The V gene's germline CDR1 is SGHTA and CDR2 FQGTGA. Trimming pared 3 bases from V and 6 bases from J, leaving 12 bases between. This CDR3 is CASSFGDLGNEQFF. CDR3 nucleotide sequence: TGTGCCAGCAGCTTCGGGGATCTAGGCAATGAGCAGTTCTTC.

This clonotype was recorded at least ten times. V is TRBV7-6 and J is TRBJ2-7; the D is unclear. Trimming stripped 5 bases from V and 4 bases from J, with 12 bases between. The CDR3 has 13 amino acids. Germline V gene lookup returns CDR1 SGHVS and CDR2 FNYEAQ. The CDR3 protein is CASSRTSQYEQYF. The CDR3 DNA follows: TGTGCCAGCAGCCGTACCTCCCAGTACGAGCAGTACTTC.

The V gene is TRBV12-3 or TRBV12-4, the J gene TRBJ2-7; 8 positions agree with TRBD2. The CDR3 runs 14 residues. V lost 5 bases, J lost 4 bases, and 7 bases stayed unmatched. The CDR3 here is CASSKRVAGYEQYF. Written as DNA, the CDR3 is TGTGCCAGCAGTAAGAGGGTAGCGGGGTACGAGCAGTACTTC.

The sample holds a few counts of this clonotype. This chain links TRBV9 with TRBJ1-2, with a tentative D call TRBD1 (5 bases). CDR1 SGDLS and CDR2 YYNGEE come from the germline V gene. Trimming removed 0 bases at V and 4 bases at J, with 13 bases between. The CDR3 is 15 residues long. The CDR3 DNA reads TGTGCCAGCAGCGTAGCTCAGGGAGGTGGCTATGGCTACACCTTC. Amino acids: CASSVAQGGGYGYTF. The complete variable domain, with remaining parts taken from reference TRBV9 and TRBJ1-2, reads DSGVTQTPKHLITATGQRVTLRCSPRSGDLSVYWYQQSLDQGLQFLIQYYNGEERAKGNILERFSAQQFPDLHSELNLSSLELGDSALYFCASSVAQGGGYGYTFGSGTRLTVV.

This clonotype has ten or more counts. The chain carries TRBV5-4 and TRBJ2-3; 14 bases are a match to TRBD2. Per germline, CDR1 SGHNT and CDR2 YYREEE (reference sequence). There are 18 residues in the CDR3. After removal of 4 bases from V and 1 base from J, the junction contained 8 bases not matched to a gene. CDR3 residues: CASSGTSGSASGTDTQYF. The CDR3 region has the DNA TGTGCCAGCAGCGGGACTAGCGGGAGCGCATCAGGCACAGATACGCAGTATTTT.

There are a few counts of this clonotype. The chain links TRBV12-3 or TRBV12-4 to TRBJ2-2, with D perhaps being TRBD1 or TRBD2 (7 bases each). V was pared by 8 bases and J by 5 bases, with 24 bases between. The CDR3 has 17 residues. The CDR3, as DNA: TGTGCCAGCTTGAAAGTCTGGGGAGGGGGCGGAACCGGGGAGCTGTTTTTT. This encodes CASLKVWGGGGTGELFF.

There are a few counts of this clonotype. The rearrangement links TRBV9 to TRBJ2-1; a possible D gene is TRBD2 (5 bases). The CDR3 consists of 15 residues. Germline lookup yields CDR1 SGDLS and CDR2 YYNGEE. V shed 0 bases and J shed 4 bases, with 11 bases lying between them. CDR3 amino acids: CASSVEPSGYNEQFF. DNA of the CDR3: TGTGCCAGCAGCGTAGAACCAAGCGGATACAATGAGCAGTTCTTC.

This clonotype was counted between two and nine times. This rearrangement joins TRBV30 to TRBJ2-1; 7 bases are a match to TRBD1. V dropped 8 bases and J dropped 11; count of bases not matched to a gene: 9. Germline CDR1 is GTSNPN and CDR2 is SVGIG (reference sequence). The CDR3 length is 11 residues. This CDR3 is CATSQGIQQFF. In DNA, the CDR3 is TGTGCCACCTCACAGGGGATCCAGCAGTTCTTC. The whole variable domain, remainder taken from reference TRBV30 and TRBJ2-1, is SQTIHQWPATLVQPVGSPLSLECTVEGTSNPNLYWYRQAAGRGLQLLFYSVGIGQISSEVPQNLSASRPQDRQFILSSKKLLLSDSGFYLCATSQGIQQFFGPGTRLTVL.

V usage is TRBV27 and J usage is TRBJ2-7; 8 bases agree with TRBD2. The CDR3 is made up of 16 amino acids. Trimming removed 7 bases from V and 1 base from J; junction bases left unmatched: 12. Germline CDR1 MNHEY, CDR2 SMNVEV (reference sequence). Here the CDR3 DNA reads TGTGCCAGCACCAGTTCCCTGACTAGCGCGTCCTACGAGCAGTACTTC. This sequence encodes CASTSSLTSASYEQYF.